This TCR beta chain was retrieved from a study of vaccination and CD4 T cells after COVID-19. Across the study: Across the group, participants received two doses of either BNT162b2 or mRNA-1273 vaccine. Investigators drew the post-COVID samples a median 101 days after diagnosis, with a range of 35 to 161. Control cultures were given a CEFX pool, an HIV-1 Nef pool, or no peptide.

This clonotype has a handful of counts. The antigen is not known. Study findings and constraints: Convalescent patients were relatively few, and early post-infection timepoints were missing.

Specified treatment: approximately 9-day PBMC culture with coronavirus spike peptide pools or control peptides (ViraFEST assay). In germline, CDR1 is MNHEY, CDR2 SMNVEV (reference sequence). Trimming pared 6 bases from V and 4 bases from J, leaving 12 bases between. The CDR3 sequence is 13 residues long. At the Johns Hopkins FTIC core, DNA taken from cultured CD4+ T cells was sequenced by way of the Oncomine TCR Beta short-read assay. From the PCR reads, TCRdb called clonotypes with MiXCR, one entry per CDR3 protein. The table includes roughly 4,000 distinct CDR3 sequences, roughly 70% detected once.

The chain recombines TRBV27 with TRBJ1-2, with D maybe TRBD1 (6 bases). The receptor's source is a human donor who had recovered from COVID-19. Material: CD4+ T cells from blood, cultured in vitro. CDR3 amino acids: CASRAGQRYGYTF. The CDR3 nucleotides read TGTGCCAGCAGAGCAGGACAGCGCTATGGCTACACCTTC.